This T cell receptor beta chain was documented in a study of OX40 agonist ivuxolimab in advanced cancers. This clone was observed once. What it binds is not known. Method: immunoSEQ multiplex PCR; TCRdb's copy keeps in-frame clones and lacks some. Here the sample spans about 31,000 clones, about 89% being singletons. Blood specimens came from baseline, cycle 4 day 1, and cycle 7 day 1. Broader study findings: Among the lowest peripheral clonal expansion occurred in 0.1-3.0 mg/kg partial responders.

CDR3 length: 15 amino acids. V was clipped by 3 bases and J by 8 bases; unmatched bases: 8. Germline CDR1 MNHNS, CDR2 SASEGT. The sample consisted of CD4+ or CD8+ T cells sorted from blood, taken in a trial of the OX40 agonist ivuxolimab. The sequence derives from an adult with an advanced solid tumor such as melanoma, head and neck, liver or kidney cancer. This chain links TRBV6-1 with TRBJ2-7, with 12 bases matching TRBD2. CDR3: CASSEPGLAGNKQYF. In DNA form, the CDR3 reads TGTGCCAGCAGTGAGCCGGGACTAGCGGGTAATAAGCAGTACTTC.